This T cell receptor (beta chain) was recorded in a study of T cell repertoires in cytomegalovirus infection. The overall study: Recently identified HLA-C-restricted and well-studied HLA-B-restricted CMV epitopes were used.

Each CDR3 protein is one row after TCRdb ran MiXCR on the reads. This table holds hundreds of thousands of distinct CDR3 sequences, around 35% found once. This CDR3 region has 13 residues. Germline CDR1 and CDR2: MGHRA and YSYEKL. After removal of 3 bases from V and 3 bases from J, the junction contained 2 bases not matched to a gene. This clonotype has just a few counts. Its target is unknown. The sample consisted of cultured PBMCs, taken from culture after CMV antigen stimulation. The sequence was obtained from a human donor in good health (CMV status not recorded). Some clones in this sample may be carry-over from other donors' samples. The V gene is TRBV4-1, the J gene TRBJ2-7; TRBD1 matches 7 bases. The CDR3 DNA reads as TGCGCCAGCAGCCAGTGGACAGGCTACGAGCAGTACTTC. It yields the protein CASSQWTGYEQYF.